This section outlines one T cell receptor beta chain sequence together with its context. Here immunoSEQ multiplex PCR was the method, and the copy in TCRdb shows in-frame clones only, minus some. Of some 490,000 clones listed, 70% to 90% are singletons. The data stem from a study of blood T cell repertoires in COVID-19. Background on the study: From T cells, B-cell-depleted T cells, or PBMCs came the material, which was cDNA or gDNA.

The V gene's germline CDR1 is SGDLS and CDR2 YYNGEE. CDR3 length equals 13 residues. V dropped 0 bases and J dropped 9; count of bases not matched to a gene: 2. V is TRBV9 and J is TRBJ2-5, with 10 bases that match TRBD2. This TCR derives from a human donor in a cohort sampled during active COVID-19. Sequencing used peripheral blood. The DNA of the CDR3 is TGTGCCAGCAGCGTAGAAGCGGGAGGGCCCCAGTACTTC. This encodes CASSVEAGGPQYF.